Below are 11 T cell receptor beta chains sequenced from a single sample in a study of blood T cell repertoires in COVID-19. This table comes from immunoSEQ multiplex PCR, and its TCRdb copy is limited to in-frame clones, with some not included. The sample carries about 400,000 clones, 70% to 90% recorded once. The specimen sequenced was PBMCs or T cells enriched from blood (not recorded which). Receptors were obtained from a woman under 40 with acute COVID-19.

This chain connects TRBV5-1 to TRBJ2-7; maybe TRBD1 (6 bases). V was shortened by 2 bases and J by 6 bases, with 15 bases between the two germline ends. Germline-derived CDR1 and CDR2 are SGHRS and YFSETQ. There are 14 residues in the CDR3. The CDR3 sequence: CASSFQLQDSEQYF. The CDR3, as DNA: TGCGCCAGCAGCTTCCAGCTCCAGGACAGCGAGCAGTACTTC. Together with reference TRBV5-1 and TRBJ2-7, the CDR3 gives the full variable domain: KAGVTQTPRYLIKTRGQQVTLSCSPISGHRSVSWYQQTPGQGLQFLFEYFSETQRNKGNFPGRFSGRQFSNSRSEMNVSTLELGDSALYLCASSFQLQDSEQYFGPGTRLTVT.

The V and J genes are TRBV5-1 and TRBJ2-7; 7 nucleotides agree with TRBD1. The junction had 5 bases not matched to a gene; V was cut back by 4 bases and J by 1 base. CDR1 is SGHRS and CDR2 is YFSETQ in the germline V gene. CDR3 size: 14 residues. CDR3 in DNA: TGCGCCAGCAGCCCACGGACAGGATCCTACGAGCAGTACTTC. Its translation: CASSPRTGSYEQYF.

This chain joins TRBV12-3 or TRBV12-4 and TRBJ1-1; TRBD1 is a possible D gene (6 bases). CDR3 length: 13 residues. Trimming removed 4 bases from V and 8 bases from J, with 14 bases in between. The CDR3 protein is CASSSTGQGEAFF. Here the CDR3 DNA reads TGTGCCAGCAGTTCGACGGGACAAGGAGAAGCTTTCTTT.

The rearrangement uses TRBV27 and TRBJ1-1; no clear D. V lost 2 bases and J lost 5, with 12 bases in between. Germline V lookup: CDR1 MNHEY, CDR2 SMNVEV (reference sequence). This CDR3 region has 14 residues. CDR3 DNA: TGTGCCAGCAGTTTAGCGGGGATGTGGACTGAAGCTTTCTTT. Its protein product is CASSLAGMWTEAFF.

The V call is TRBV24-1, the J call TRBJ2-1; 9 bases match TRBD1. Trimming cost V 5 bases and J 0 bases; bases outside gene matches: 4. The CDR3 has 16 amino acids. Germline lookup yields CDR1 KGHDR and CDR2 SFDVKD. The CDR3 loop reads CATSAPGQGSYNEQFF. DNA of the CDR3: TGTGCCACCAGTGCTCCGGGACAGGGCTCCTACAATGAGCAGTTCTTC.

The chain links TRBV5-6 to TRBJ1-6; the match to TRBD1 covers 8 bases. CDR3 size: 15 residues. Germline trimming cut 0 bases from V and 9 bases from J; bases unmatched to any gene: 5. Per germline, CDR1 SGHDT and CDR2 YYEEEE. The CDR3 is CASSLDRTGPSPLHF. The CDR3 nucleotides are TGTGCCAGCAGCTTGGACAGGACAGGGCCTTCACCCCTCCACTTT.

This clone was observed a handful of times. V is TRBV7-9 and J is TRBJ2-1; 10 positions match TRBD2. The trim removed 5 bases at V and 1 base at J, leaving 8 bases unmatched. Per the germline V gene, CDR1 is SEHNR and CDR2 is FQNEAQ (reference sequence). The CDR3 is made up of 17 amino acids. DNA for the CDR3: TGTGCCAGCAGCCAAAAACCGGGACTAGCGTCCTACAATGAGCAGTTCTTC. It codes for CASSQKPGLASYNEQFF.

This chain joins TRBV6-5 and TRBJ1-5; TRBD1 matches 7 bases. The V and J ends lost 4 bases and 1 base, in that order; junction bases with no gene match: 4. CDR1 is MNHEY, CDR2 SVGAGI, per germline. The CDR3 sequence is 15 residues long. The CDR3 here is CASSSDRQSNQPQHF. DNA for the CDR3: TGTGCCAGCAGTTCGGACAGGCAAAGCAATCAGCCCCAGCATTTT.

The DNA of the CDR3 is TGTGCCAGCTCAGCAAACAGGGACGGCTACACCTTC. As protein: CASSANRDGYTF. The genes are TRBV18 and TRBJ1-2, with D perhaps TRBD1 (6 bases). Per germline, CDR1 KGHSH and CDR2 LQKENI. The CDR3 runs 12 residues. The V and J ends lost 5 bases and 8 bases respectively, with 12 bases between them.

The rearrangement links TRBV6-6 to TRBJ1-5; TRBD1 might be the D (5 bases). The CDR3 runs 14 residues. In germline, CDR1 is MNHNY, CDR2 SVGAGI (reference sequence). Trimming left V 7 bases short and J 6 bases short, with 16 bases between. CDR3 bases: TGTGCCAGCAAGGGTGTACAGGAGCGTCAGCCCCAGCATTTT. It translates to CASKGVQERQPQHF.

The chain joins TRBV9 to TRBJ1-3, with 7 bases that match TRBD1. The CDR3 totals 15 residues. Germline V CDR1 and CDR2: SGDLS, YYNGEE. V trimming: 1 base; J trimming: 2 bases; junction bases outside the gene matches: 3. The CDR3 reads CASSVTGAPGNTIYF. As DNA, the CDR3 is TGTGCCAGCAGCGTAACAGGGGCCCCTGGAAACACCATATATTTT.